These 24 T cell receptor beta chains were all obtained from the same sample, sequenced in a study of blood T cell repertoires in COVID-19. Repertoires were generated with immunoSEQ multiplex PCR, while TCRdb's copy carries only in-frame clones and drops some. The sample records about 200,000 clones, around 90% being singletons. The sample comprised PBMCs or T cells enriched from blood (not recorded which). Source of these receptors: a woman aged 18-29 years who had recovered from COVID-19.

V is TRBV5-4 and J is TRBJ2-1, with 7 bases matching TRBD2. V was clipped by 2 bases and J by 6 bases; unmatched bases: 2. Germline CDR1 reads SGHNT; CDR2 reads YYREEE (reference sequence). CDR3 length: 13 residues. For the CDR3, the DNA is TGTGCCAGCAGCTTTCCGGGAGGCAATGAGCAGTTCTTC. This codes for CASSFPGGNEQFF.

The chain has TRBV6-5 and TRBJ2-7; D possibly corresponds to TRBD1 (6 bases). Germline V gene lookup returns CDR1 MNHEY and CDR2 SVGAGI. V lost 6 bases, J lost 1 base, and 7 bases lay in between. This CDR3 has 12 residues. The CDR3 loop reads CASRTGSYEQYF. The DNA of the CDR3 is TGTGCCAGCAGGACAGGATCCTACGAGCAGTACTTC.

The CDR3 spells CASSFGTGTYNEQFF. Written as DNA, the CDR3 is TGTGCCAGCAGCTTTGGGACAGGAACTTACAATGAGCAGTTCTTC. The chain links TRBV7-9 to TRBJ2-1, with 8 bases lining up with TRBD1. The ends lost 3 bases at V and 4 bases at J; junction bases unmatched: 5. This CDR3 comprises 15 residues. Germline CDR1 SEHNR, CDR2 FQNEAQ (reference sequence). The full variable domain, completed using reference TRBV7-9 and TRBJ2-1, is DTGVSQNPRHKITKRGQNVTFRCDPISEHNRLYWYRQTLGQGPEFLTYFQNEAQLEKSRLLSDRFSAERPKGSFSTLEIQRTEQGDSAMYLCASSFGTGTYNEQFFGPGTRLTVL.

The genes are TRBV4-2 and TRBJ1-2, with TRBD1 matching 7 bases. With V trimmed by 0 bases and J by 5 bases, 9 bases remained unmatched. The CDR3 loop spans 16 amino acids. Germline V gene lookup returns CDR1 LGHNA and CDR2 YNFKEQ. Here the CDR3 reads CASSQDRTGDFYGYTF. The CDR3 nucleotides are TGTGCCAGCAGCCAAGATCGGACAGGAGACTTTTATGGCTACACCTTC.

This chain links TRBV5-1 with TRBJ2-1; no clear D. V lost 4 bases and J lost 8, with 10 bases in between. CDR1 and CDR2 from the germline V gene are SGHRS and YFSETQ. This CDR3 is 12 amino acids long. The CDR3 DNA reads as TGCGCCAGCAGCATCCGTATCGATGAGCAGTTCTTC. This gives the protein CASSIRIDEQFF.

This clone was counted once. The CDR3 DNA reads as TGTGCCAGCAGTGAAATGTCGCAGGGGCGCAATCAGCCCCAGCATTTT. Translating gives CASSEMSQGRNQPQHF. This chain connects TRBV6-1 to TRBJ1-5, with TRBD1 as a possible D gene (6 bases). V was shortened by 2 bases and J by 2 bases, with 13 bases between the two germline ends. The CDR3 sequence is 16 residues long. The V gene's germline CDR1 is MNHNS and CDR2 SASEGT.

The J gene is TRBJ1-1, the V gene TRBV5-1; 8 bases align to TRBD1. The V and J ends lost 6 bases and 8 bases, in that order; junction bases with no gene match: 6. CDR3 size: 12 residues. Germline-derived CDR1 and CDR2 are SGHRS and YFSETQ. The CDR3 coding sequence is TGCGCCAGCAAGTCCGGGACAGGCGAAGCTTTCTTT. Its translation: CASKSGTGEAFF.

This chain links TRBV21-1 with TRBJ1-1; TRBD1, the table's D call, was not compared with the DNA. TRBV21-1 is listed as a pseudogene. The CDR3 loop spans 16 amino acids. CDR3 sequence: CASSAHGTVWNTEAFF. DNA of the CDR3: TGTGCCAGCAGCGCCCACGGGACAGTTTGGAACACTGAAGCTTTCTTT.

The chain is built from TRBV2 and TRBJ1-2, with D possibly being TRBD1 (5 bases). Germline V lookup: CDR1 SNHLY, CDR2 FYNNEI. V lost 5 bases to trimming and J lost 4 bases, with 14 bases between them. The CDR3 length is 14 residues. Written as DNA, the CDR3 is TGTGCCAGCAGTCCCCAGGGCGATCTCTATGGCTACACCTTC. It translates to CASSPQGDLYGYTF.

CDR3 in DNA: TGTGCCAGCAGTGGACAGGGGCGGAATGAAAAACTGTTTTTT. Protein: CASSGQGRNEKLFF. The chain links TRBV6-6 to TRBJ1-4; 9 positions match TRBD1. The germline CDR1 and CDR2 sequences are MNHNY and SVGAGI (reference sequence). The CDR3 has 14 amino acids. The V gene end was trimmed by 5 bases and the J gene end by 5 bases; junction bases not matched to a gene: 3.

The J gene is TRBJ1-2, the V gene TRBV23-1; the match to TRBD1 covers 10 bases. TRBV23-1 is placed among ORFs of uncertain function. The CDR3 covers 17 residues. V shed 2 bases, J shed 7 bases, and the junction held 13 bases outside the gene matches. CDR3 nucleotide sequence: TGCGCCAGCAGTCAACCGGACGGGGACAGGGGAATGGCTGGCTACACCTTC. Encoded protein: CASSQPDGDRGMAGYTF.

The V and J genes are TRBV15 and TRBJ2-3; 8 bases map to TRBD2. Per the germline V gene, CDR1 is LNHNV and CDR2 is YYDKDF (reference sequence). The CDR3 length is 16 residues. V dropped 0 bases and J dropped 6; count of bases not matched to a gene: 8. This chain's CDR3 is CATSRDYAGGTDTQYF. CDR3 sequence (DNA): TGTGCCACCAGCAGAGATTACGCGGGGGGAACGGATACGCAGTATTTT. Using reference TRBV15 and TRBJ2-3 for the parts outside the CDR3, the full variable domain is DAMVIQNPRYQVTQFGKPVTLSCSQTLNHNVMYWYQQKSSQAPKLLFHYYDKDFNNEADTPDNFQSRRPNTSFCFLDIRSPGLGDTAMYLCATSRDYAGGTDTQYFGPGTRLTVL.

The chain joins TRBV10-3 to TRBJ1-6, with D possibly matching TRBD1 (6 bases). The CDR3 is made up of 14 amino acids. Germline V gene sequence: CDR1 ENHRY, CDR2 SYGVKD. The V and J ends lost 6 bases and 4 bases respectively, with 10 bases between them. The CDR3 region is CAISPDSYNSPLHF. For the CDR3, the DNA is TGTGCCATCAGCCCGGACAGTTATAATTCACCCCTCCACTTT.

This chain joins TRBV6-5 and TRBJ2-2; maybe TRBD2 (6 bases). The germline V gene encodes CDR1 MNHEY and CDR2 SVGAGI. This CDR3 contains 16 residues. V lost 0 bases and J lost 6, with 14 bases in between. The CDR3 loop is CASSYSIGGLSGELFF. The CDR3 DNA follows: TGTGCCAGCAGTTACTCGATCGGGGGTTTATCCGGGGAGCTGTTTTTT.

The J gene is TRBJ1-1, the V gene TRBV12-3 or TRBV12-4; the D is unclear. Trimming stripped 8 bases from V and 6 bases from J, with 10 bases between. This CDR3 has 11 residues. The CDR3 nucleotides read TGTGCCAGCCGTAGTACCCCTGAAGCTTTCTTT. Its translation is CASRSTPEAFF.

CDR3 loop: CASSEAPLRGYTF. The CDR3 region has the DNA TGTGCCAGCAGTGAAGCGCCTCTACGCGGCTACACCTTC. The J gene is TRBJ1-2, the V gene TRBV6-1, with no clear D. The germline V gene encodes CDR1 MNHNS and CDR2 SASEGT. With 0 bases removed from V and 8 bases from J, the gap between germline ends came to 10 bases. The CDR3 loop spans 13 amino acids.

The rearrangement uses TRBV2 and TRBJ2-7; 7 positions agree with TRBD2. J was trimmed by 3 bases and V by 5 bases; bases with no gene match: 10. This CDR3 contains 15 residues. The V gene's germline CDR1 is SNHLY and CDR2 FYNNEI. The CDR3 DNA reads as TGTGCCAGCAGTCGGGAGGTAGGGGTTCTCTACGAGCAGTACTTC. This encodes CASSREVGVLYEQYF.

The chain uses TRBV10-2 and TRBJ1-4, with D possibly matching TRBD1 (5 bases). Germline lookup yields CDR1 WSHSY and CDR2 SAAADI. CDR3 length: 13 amino acids. Trimming removed 3 bases from V and 3 bases from J, with 5 bases in between. The CDR3 sequence is CASSDRANEKLFF. CDR3 nucleotides: TGCGCCAGCAGTGACAGGGCTAATGAAAAACTGTTTTTT.

This sequence joins TRBV5-6 and TRBJ1-1; the D is unclear. V was clipped by 4 bases and J by 4 bases, with 14 bases between them. The CDR3 consists of 14 residues. Germline CDR1 SGHDT, CDR2 YYEEEE. In DNA form, the CDR3 reads TGTGCCAGCAGCCCCAGTGGGAGGGCCACTGAAGCTTTCTTT. This codes for CASSPSGRATEAFF.

This clone turned up a few times. The chain joins TRBV6-1 to TRBJ2-7; the match to TRBD1 covers 9 bases. Looked up from germline, CDR1 is MNHNS and CDR2 is SASEGT. V shed 2 bases, J shed 1 base, and the junction held 9 bases outside the gene matches. The CDR3 covers 17 residues. The CDR3 DNA reads TGTGCCAGCAGTGAATCCTTTCCGGGACAGGGTTCCTACGAGCAGTACTTC. Encoded protein: CASSESFPGQGSYEQYF.

This sequence joins TRBV7-6 and TRBJ1-3; 8 nucleotides agree with TRBD1. Germline values: CDR1 SGHVS, CDR2 FNYEAQ. The CDR3 is 16 residues long. V gave up 4 bases and J gave up 5 bases; unmatched junction bases: 10. Here the CDR3 DNA reads TGTGCCAGCAGCTCGACAGGGGATTCTTACCGAAACACCATATATTTT. This sequence encodes CASSSTGDSYRNTIYF.

V is TRBV2 and J is TRBJ1-2; 9 positions match TRBD1. The CDR3 extends over 12 amino acids. The trim removed 0 bases at V and 13 bases at J, leaving 3 bases unmatched. The germline V gene encodes CDR1 SNHLY and CDR2 FYNNEI. DNA of the CDR3: TGTGCCAGCAGTGAAGCAAACAGGGGGCCCACCTTC. Its protein product is CASSEANRGPTF.

This clone has a single count. The V call is TRBV4-1, the J call TRBJ2-7, with D perhaps matching TRBD1 (6 bases). V lost 0 bases, J lost 9 bases, and 15 bases lay in between. CDR1 is MGHRA and CDR2 is YSYEKL in the germline V gene. The CDR3 has 14 amino acids. This chain's CDR3 is CASSQEEGIGGQYF. The CDR3 coding sequence is TGCGCCAGCAGCCAAGAAGAGGGAATAGGGGGGCAGTACTTC.

V is TRBV29-1 and J is TRBJ1-5; 8 bases are shared with TRBD1. CDR1 is SQVTM, CDR2 ANQGSEA, per germline. The CDR3 contains 13 residues. The V gene end was trimmed by 7 bases and the J gene end by 0 bases; junction bases not matched to a gene: 2. The CDR3 protein is CSATGGSNQPQHF. The CDR3, as DNA: TGCAGCGCCACAGGGGGTAGCAATCAGCCCCAGCATTTT.